The entry below gives a single T cell receptor beta chain sequence along with its context. The study ran its PCR with 60 Vbeta and 13 Jbeta primers. Profiling relied on immunoSEQ multiplex PCR, and the TCRdb table lists in-frame clones only, not all of them. The repertoire holds around 100,000 clones, with 7.5% to 8.5% as singletons. This sample stems from a study of cytomegalovirus exposure and HLA in healthy donors. Study overall: Out of about 190 million T cells, an earlier analysis found fewer than 140 million unique TCR beta sequences in total.

CDR3 length equals 13 residues. V shed 10 bases, J shed 3 bases, and the junction held 9 bases outside the gene matches. CDR1 is MNHEY and CDR2 is SVGAGI in the germline V gene. The sequence was obtained from a man in his fifties in good health and CMV-seronegative. The sequenced sample consisted of PBMCs. This chain connects TRBV6-5 to TRBJ2-7, with TRBD1 matching 7 bases. Written as DNA, the CDR3 is TGTGCCACCCGGGACAGCCCGATCTACGAGCAGTACTTC. Translated, it gives CATRDSPIYEQYF.